This T cell receptor beta chain is drawn from a study of blood T cell repertoires in COVID-19. Study details: The United States, Italy and Spain supplied acute and convalescent COVID-19 samples. Nucleic acid was either cDNA or gDNA, and it came from T cells, B-cell-depleted T cells, or PBMCs.

The CDR3 is 16 residues long. Per germline, CDR1 SQVTM and CDR2 ANQGSEA. Trimming shortened V by 1 base and J by 3 bases, and 16 bases separated the two germline ends. In the original analysis: The assay estimated nucleated cells by amplifying reference gene primers. Some clones are missing from TCRdb's copy, which holds only in-frame ones; the method was immunoSEQ multiplex PCR. The DNA was the basis for D and trimming; V, J and clone size are from that table. This table holds some 250,000 clones, 86% found once. The chain employs TRBV29-1 and TRBJ2-1, with D maybe TRBD2 (5 bases). The clonotype comes from a woman under 40 who had recovered from COVID-19. Specimen: peripheral blood. CDR3 protein: CSVEGRTGAVYNEQFF. As DNA, the CDR3 is TGCAGCGTTGAAGGGCGGACTGGCGCGGTCTACAATGAGCAGTTCTTC.